These 30 T cell receptor beta chains share one sample of origin, sequenced in a study of early T cells in non-severe SARS-CoV-2 infection. TCRdb re-analysed the 5' RACE reads in MiXCR, keeping a single row per CDR3 protein. The sample lists roughly 52,000 distinct CDR3 sequences, about 6.1% seen once, with around 5% in the top ten. Sequencing used whole blood, obtained at baseline. The source is an adult who was a healthcare worker with PCR-confirmed SARS-CoV-2 infection or an uninfected control (not recorded which).

The V gene is TRBV18, the J gene TRBJ2-5; D possibly corresponds to TRBD2 (6 bases). With 4 bases removed from V and 5 bases from J, the gap between germline ends came to 11 bases. Germline CDR1 and CDR2: KGHSH and LQKENI. The CDR3 covers 13 residues. CDR3 in amino acids: CASSQRAGETQYF. The CDR3 DNA reads TGTGCCAGCTCACAAAGGGCGGGGGAGACCCAGTACTTC.

This clonotype was counted only a few times. The gene calls are TRBV7-3 and TRBJ2-5; D is uncertain. The CDR3 runs to 13 residues. Germline V gene data show CDR1 as SGHTA and CDR2 as FQGTGA. Deletions cut 4 bases from V and 5 bases from J, with 11 bases between. DNA of the CDR3: TGTGCCAGCAGCTCTCACTCTGACGAGACCCAGTACTTC. It yields the protein CASSSHSDETQYF.

This clonotype was seen repeatedly, ten times or more. The chain joins TRBV7-6 to TRBJ1-1; D is perhaps TRBD1 (5 bases). Trimming cost V 5 bases and J 2 bases, with 15 bases left between them. The CDR3 length is 15 residues. Germline V gene lookup returns CDR1 SGHVS and CDR2 FNYEAQ. DNA for the CDR3: TGTGCCAGCAGCCCCGGGACTCCATTCAACACTGAAGCTTTCTTT. Translating gives CASSPGTPFNTEAFF.

The chain uses TRBV12-3 or TRBV12-4 and TRBJ1-6; D is perhaps TRBD1 (5 bases). The CDR3 sequence is 11 residues long. Trimming pared 3 bases from V and 15 bases from J, leaving 9 bases between. This CDR3 reads CASSFGAVLHF. CDR3 DNA sequence: TGTGCCAGCAGTTTTGGGGCCGTCCTCCACTTT.

This clonotype was seen repeatedly, ten times or more. V and J are TRBV14 and TRBJ2-7; D is tentatively TRBD1 or TRBD2 (5 bases each). This CDR3 comprises 15 residues. Trimming pared 4 bases from V and 2 bases from J, leaving 15 bases between. Germline values: CDR1 SGHDN, CDR2 FVKESK. The DNA for the CDR3 is TGTGCCAGCAGCCCCCTTGGGACCGGAGCCTACGAGCAGTACTTC. Amino acids: CASSPLGTGAYEQYF.

The chain uses TRBV28 and TRBJ2-3, with a tentative D call TRBD1 (6 bases). The CDR3 has 15 amino acids. Trimming cost V 5 bases and J 0 bases, with 12 bases left between them. In germline, CDR1 is MDHEN, CDR2 SYDVKM. The CDR3 DNA follows: TGTGCCAGCAGTCCCCCGGGACACAGCACAGATACGCAGTATTTT. Protein sequence: CASSPPGHSTDTQYF.

This clonotype appeared a few times. The gene calls are TRBV4-2 and TRBJ2-3; D may be TRBD1 (5 bases). This CDR3 spans 14 amino acids. The ends were cut back, 7 bases at V and 4 bases at J, with 15 bases in the middle. Germline-derived CDR1 and CDR2 are LGHNA and YNFKEQ. CDR3: CASKLGEGPDTQYF. In DNA form, the CDR3 reads TGTGCCAGCAAGTTAGGGGAAGGCCCAGATACGCAGTATTTT.

This clonotype came up many times. The V and J genes are TRBV28 and TRBJ2-1, with 8 bases fitting TRBD1. Trimming cost V 3 bases and J 0 bases; bases outside gene matches: 13. The CDR3 is 19 amino acids. Germline V gives CDR1 MDHEN, CDR2 SYDVKM. DNA of the CDR3: TGTGCCAGCAGTTTGGTCCCACGCGACAGGGGCAACTCCTACAATGAGCAGTTCTTC. It codes for CASSLVPRDRGNSYNEQFF.

There are a few counts of this clonotype. The V and J genes are TRBV28 and TRBJ2-7; D tentatively fits TRBD1 or TRBD2 (5 bases each). CDR3 length: 12 residues. Trimming cost V 8 bases and J 4 bases, with 12 bases left between them. Germline values: CDR1 MDHEN, CDR2 SYDVKM. The CDR3 here is CASQSGAYEQYF. CDR3 nucleotides: TGTGCCAGCCAATCCGGGGCTTACGAGCAGTACTTC.

The V and J genes are TRBV30 and TRBJ1-3; unclear D gene. V lost 4 bases, J lost 7 bases, and 14 bases lay in between. Per the germline V gene, CDR1 is GTSNPN and CDR2 is SVGIG (reference sequence). The CDR3 has 13 amino acids. The CDR3 spells CAWTQGSTNTIYF. The CDR3 DNA reads TGTGCCTGGACCCAAGGATCTACGAACACCATATATTTT.

This clonotype appeared many times. The chain uses TRBV9 and TRBJ2-7; TRBD1 aligns across 8 bases. The junction had 3 bases not matched to a gene; V was cut back by 0 bases and J by 4 bases. CDR1 and CDR2 from the germline V gene are SGDLS and YYNGEE. The CDR3 runs 14 residues. CDR3 coding DNA: TGTGCCAGCAGCGTAGCCCAGGGGGCGTACGAGCAGTACTTC. It specifies CASSVAQGAYEQYF.

The CDR3 DNA reads as TGTGCCAGCAGTTATCAGGACAGGGGGTACGAGCAGTACTTC. Protein product: CASSYQDRGYEQYF. V usage is TRBV6-5 and J usage is TRBJ2-7, with 10 bases fitting TRBD1. Per germline, CDR1 MNHEY and CDR2 SVGAGI. J lost 4 bases, V lost 3 bases, and 3 bases had no gene match. The CDR3 is 14 amino acids.

There are a few counts of this clonotype. The chain recombines TRBV3-1 with TRBJ1-4; D possibly corresponds to TRBD1 (5 bases). CDR3 length: 18 residues. Between the trimmed V and J ends, which lost 3 bases and 0 bases, there was a span of 17 bases. Germline CDR1 reads LGHDT; CDR2 reads YNNKEL (reference sequence). DNA for the CDR3: TGTGCCAGCAGCCATGGGGTTCCAGGGACTGCAACTAATGAAAAACTGTTTTTT. Its protein is CASSHGVPGTATNEKLFF.

This rearrangement joins TRBV28 to TRBJ2-3; perhaps TRBD2 as D (6 bases). V was cut by 5 bases and J by 2 bases, with 8 bases left in between. The germline V gene encodes CDR1 MDHEN and CDR2 SYDVKM. The CDR3 spans 13 residues. CDR3 sequence reads: CASSTRDTDTQYF. The CDR3, as DNA: TGTGCCAGCAGTACGCGGGACACAGATACGCAGTATTTT. The whole variable domain, filled in from reference TRBV28 and TRBJ2-3, reads DVKVTQSSRYLVKRTGEKVFLECVQDMDHENMFWYRQDPGLGLRLIYFSYDVKMKEKGDIPEGYSVSREKKERFSLILESASTNQTSMYLCASSTRDTDTQYFGPGTRLTVL.

V gene TRBV19 combines with J gene TRBJ1-2; 7 nucleotides match TRBD1. Trimming cost V 9 bases and J 6 bases; bases outside gene matches: 19. The CDR3 contains 16 residues. The V gene's germline CDR1 is LNHDA and CDR2 SQIVND (reference sequence). The CDR3: CASLHSLLGQLNGYTF. For the CDR3, the DNA is TGTGCCAGCCTACACTCTCTCTTGGGACAGCTGAATGGCTACACCTTC.

This clonotype was seen many times. The chain is built from TRBV20-1 and TRBJ2-7; D possibly corresponds to TRBD1 (6 bases). Trimming took off 0 bases at V and 3 bases at J, with 9 bases between the two ends. The CDR3 spans 13 residues. CDR1 and CDR2 (germline): DFQATT, SNEGSKA (reference sequence). In nucleotides, the CDR3 is TGCAGTGCTAGAGAGAACAGGGACTACGAGCAGTACTTC. It codes for CSARENRDYEQYF.

The table lists this clonotype with many counts. The rearrangement uses TRBV7-2 and TRBJ2-7, with 11 nucleotides matching TRBD2. This CDR3 is built from 15 residues. The germline V gene has CDR1 SGHTA and CDR2 FQGNSA. Germline trimming cut 4 bases from V and 4 bases from J; bases unmatched to any gene: 6. Here the CDR3 DNA reads TGTGCCAGCAGCTACGGTAGCGGGGGGGAATACGAGCAGTACTTC. Its translation: CASSYGSGGEYEQYF.

This clonotype has just a few counts. The chain combines TRBV5-1 with TRBJ2-3; D remains ambiguous. V was cut by 1 base and J by 2 bases, with 8 bases left in between. CDR1 and CDR2 (germline): SGHRS, YFSETQ. There are 14 residues in the CDR3. CDR3 loop: CASSLSFLTDTQYF. The CDR3, as DNA: TGCGCCAGCAGCTTGAGCTTTCTCACAGATACGCAGTATTTT.

The table lists this clonotype with many counts. The V and J genes are TRBV19 and TRBJ2-1, with 9 positions matching TRBD1. J was trimmed by 9 bases and V by 3 bases; bases with no gene match: 15. There are 17 residues in the CDR3. Germline lookup yields CDR1 LNHDA and CDR2 SQIVND (reference sequence). For the CDR3, the DNA is TGTGCCAGTAGTATCCAACAGGGGGCGGTTGGTAAGGGTGAGCAGTTCTTC. Translation gives CASSIQQGAVGKGEQFF.

In this sample, this clonotype turned up a few times. This chain uses TRBV18 with TRBJ1-2; 8 nucleotides match TRBD1. Germline trimming cut 3 bases from V and 2 bases from J; bases unmatched to any gene: 2. Germline V gives CDR1 KGHSH, CDR2 LQKENI. There are 14 residues in the CDR3. CDR3 DNA: TGTGCCAGCTCACCGGGACAGGAAAACTATGGCTACACCTTC. Its protein product is CASSPGQENYGYTF.

In its sample, this clonotype was seen many times. This sequence joins TRBV9 and TRBJ1-1, with D perhaps TRBD1 (6 bases). CDR1 SGDLS and CDR2 YYNGEE come from the germline V gene. Trimming pared 0 bases from V and 2 bases from J, leaving 14 bases between. CDR3 length equals 16 residues. In DNA, the CDR3 is TGTGCCAGCAGCGTAGGACAGGAGCCCTTCAACACTGAAGCTTTCTTT. Translation gives CASSVGQEPFNTEAFF.

In the case of this clonotype: A much larger clonotype is one base distant, so this may be a read error. The chain is built from TRBV18 and TRBJ2-3, with D tentatively TRBD1 (5 bases). CDR1 is KGHSH and CDR2 is LQKENI in the germline V gene. The CDR3 covers 14 residues. This chain's CDR3 is CVSSPSRVGDTQYF. The CDR3 DNA follows: TGTGTCAGCTCACCATCCAGGGTAGGGGATACGCAGTATTTT. The variable domain in full, with the rest retrieved from reference TRBV18 and TRBJ2-3, is NAGVMQNPRHLVRRRGQEARLRCSPMKGHSHVYWYRQLPEEGLKFMVYLQKENIIDESGMPKERFSAEFPKEGPSILRIQQVVRGDSAAYFCVSSPSRVGDTQYFGPGTRLTVL.

The sample holds many counts of this clonotype. The chain employs TRBV5-5 and TRBJ2-7, with a weak D call TRBD1 (6 bases). The CDR3 totals 14 residues. CDR1 and CDR2 from the germline V gene are SGHKS and YYEKEE (reference sequence). Trimming pared 4 bases from V and 3 bases from J, leaving 14 bases between. CDR3 region: CASSPEDRYYEQYF. The CDR3 bases are TGTGCCAGCAGCCCCGAGGACAGATACTACGAGCAGTACTTC.

This chain connects TRBV28 to TRBJ1-4; possible D gene TRBD1, 6 bases. CDR1 and CDR2 (germline): MDHEN, SYDVKM. The CDR3 loop spans 15 amino acids. V lost 4 bases, J lost 8 bases, and 17 bases lay in between. CDR3 residues: CASSSPGVVREKLFF. The CDR3 bases are TGTGCCAGCAGTTCGCCAGGGGTCGTGCGGGAAAAACTGTTTTTT. Filled out from reference TRBV28 and TRBJ1-4, the complete variable domain reads DVKVTQSSRYLVKRTGEKVFLECVQDMDHENMFWYRQDPGLGLRLIYFSYDVKMKEKGDIPEGYSVSREKKERFSLILESASTNQTSMYLCASSSPGVVREKLFFGSGTQLSVL.

The chain uses TRBV28 and TRBJ1-5; 7 bases agree with TRBD1. Germline assignment: CDR1 MDHEN and CDR2 SYDVKM. This CDR3 region has 15 residues. V trimming: 6 bases; J trimming: 2 bases; junction bases outside the gene matches: 7. The CDR3 DNA reads TGTGCCAGCAGCTTGAGACAGGGCGGCAATCAGCCCCAGCATTTT. Protein product: CASSLRQGGNQPQHF.

In the case of this clonotype: A read error may explain this, as a much larger clone is one base away. J is TRBJ2-3 and V is TRBV11-2; no firm D call. CDR3 length: 12 residues. Germline V lookup: CDR1 SGHAT, CDR2 FQNNGV. Deletions cut 5 bases from V and 9 bases from J, with 12 bases between. CDR3 sequence reads: CASSPALETQYF. DNA of the CDR3: TGTGCCAGCAGCCCCGCCCTAGAAACGCAGTATTTT. Drawing the rest from reference TRBV11-2 and TRBJ2-3, the complete variable domain is EAGVAQSPRYKIIEKRQSVAFWCNPISGHATLYWYQQILGQGPKLLIQFQNNGVVDDSQLPKDRFSAERLKGVDSTLKIQPAKLEDSAVYLCASSPALETQYFGPGTRLTVL.

The chain has TRBV12-3 or TRBV12-4 and TRBJ2-6; D may correspond to TRBD1 or TRBD2 (5 bases each). There are 16 residues in the CDR3. V lost 6 bases and J lost 2, with 14 bases in between. CDR3 coding DNA: TGTGCCAGCAGCCCGGACTTGACAGCTGGGGCCAACGTCCTGACTTTC. Its protein is CASSPDLTAGANVLTF.

This clonotype was recorded at least ten times. The chain combines TRBV28 with TRBJ2-7; 7 bases are shared with TRBD2. The CDR3 spans 19 residues. The germline V gene has CDR1 MDHEN and CDR2 SYDVKM. V shed 5 bases and J 5 bases; nucleotides not matched to a gene: 24. The DNA of the CDR3 is TGTGCCAGCAGTAATGCTAGGACGGCAGGATTAGCGGGTCCCCACGAGCAGTACTTC. Translated, it gives CASSNARTAGLAGPHEQYF.

This clonotype came up many times. V is TRBV7-9 and J is TRBJ1-2; the D gene is possibly TRBD1 (5 bases). CDR1 and CDR2 (germline): SEHNR, FQNEAQ (reference sequence). V was trimmed by 1 base and J by 0 bases, leaving 15 bases between them. The CDR3 extends over 17 amino acids. In DNA, the CDR3 is TGTGCCAGCAGCTTAGGTCGAACCGCAGGGACTAACTATGGCTACACCTTC. Translating it yields CASSLGRTAGTNYGYTF.

This clonotype was picked up one time. The chain employs TRBV4-1 and TRBJ2-2, with 9 bases aligning to TRBD1. V shed 10 bases and J 3 bases; nucleotides not matched to a gene: 9. This CDR3 has 15 amino acids. CDR1 and CDR2 (germline): MGHRA, YSYEKL. CDR3 coding DNA: TGCGCCATCTCCCTCCGGGACAGGGACACCGGGGAGCTGTTTTTT. Its translation is CAISLRDRDTGELFF.